This T cell receptor beta chain came from a study of T cells in women clearing cervical HPV infection. Study details: Cases' blood sampling followed lesion detection by median approximately 150 days (90 to 200). HLA type stays a possible confounder, typing being limited.

The CDR3 has 15 amino acids. V gave up 0 bases and J gave up 0 bases, with 7 bases separating them. In germline, CDR1 is SGHRS, CDR2 YFSETQ. As to this clone: The CDR3 goes on 3 residues after the read ends, and that part is filled in from the germline J gene.

Clones were sequenced by immunoSEQ multiplex PCR, and TCRdb holds only the in-frame ones, with some missing. The specimen's table records under 25,000 clones. Each participant carried one incident cervical HPV16 infection only. V and J are TRBV5-1 and TRBJ1-5; D is unresolved. The sequenced sample was blood buffy coat. The receptor was derived from a woman between 18 and 70 years old with a cervical HPV16 infection that either progressed to CIN3+ or cleared (not recorded which). The covered CDR3 bases are TGCGCCAGCAGCTTGGGAGGTACTAGCAATCAGCCC. This sequence encodes CASSLGGTSNQP. Given in full, the CDR3 is CASSLGGTSNQPQHF.